This T cell receptor beta chain comes out of a study of metastatic and nonmetastatic thyroid tumors. Study background: Comparative analysis of repertoires was undertaken across blood and tumor or nodule tissue obtained from malignant and benign thyroid patients. Study conclusions and caveats: The study reportedly found significantly higher TCR beta diversity in malignant thyroid tumors than benign nodules, in blood and tumor.

Germline CDR1 LGHNA, CDR2 YNFKEQ. The CDR3 length is 17 residues. V shed 1 base and J shed 8 bases, with 22 bases lying between them. Nobody among the patients had been given any treatment before thyroid surgery. Per the original data handling: Clinicopathological groups differed in CDR3, with these differences serving to build a distant-metastasis classifier for papillary thyroid cancer. TCRdb re-clonotyped the PCR reads via MiXCR. These V and J calls rely on TCRdb rather than the paper's analysis. This table has 9,500 or so clones, more than 25% appearing once. Concerning this clone itself: Its specificity is not known. The same CDR3 also results from other DNA sequences found in this sample.

The sequence derives from a female donor with papillary thyroid cancer or a benign thyroid nodule (not recorded which). Some clones in this sample may be carry-over from other donors' samples. The chain is built from TRBV4-2 and TRBJ2-3, with D maybe TRBD2 (6 bases). Sequenced input: tumor tissue. The CDR3, as DNA: TGTGCCAGCAGCCAAGGGCGTGGTGGGAGAGAGGAGGGTACGCAGTATTTT. This translates into CASSQGRGGREEGTQYF.